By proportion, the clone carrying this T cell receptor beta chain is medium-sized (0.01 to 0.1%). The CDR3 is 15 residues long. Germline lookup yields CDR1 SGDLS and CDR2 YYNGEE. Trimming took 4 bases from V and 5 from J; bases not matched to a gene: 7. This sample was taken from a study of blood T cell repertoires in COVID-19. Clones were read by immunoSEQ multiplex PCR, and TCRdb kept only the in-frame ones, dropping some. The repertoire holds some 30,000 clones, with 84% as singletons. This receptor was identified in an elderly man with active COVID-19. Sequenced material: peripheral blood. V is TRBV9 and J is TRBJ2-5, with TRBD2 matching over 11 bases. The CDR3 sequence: CASSFSGGASETQYF. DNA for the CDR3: TGTGCCAGCAGCTTTAGCGGGGGGGCCTCGGAGACCCAGTACTTC. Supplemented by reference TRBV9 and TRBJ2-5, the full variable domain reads DSGVTQTPKHLITATGQRVTLRCSPRSGDLSVYWYQQSLDQGLQFLIQYYNGEERAKGNILERFSAQQFPDLHSELNLSSLELGDSALYFCASSFSGGASETQYFGPGTRLLVL.